This T cell receptor beta chain was captured by sequencing in a study of T cells in Graves' hyperthyroidism and ophthalmopathy. From RNA transcripts, TCR beta CDR3 regions were amplified. Primed by the HTBI set, a first-round RT-PCR was run on the TCR CDR3. A single record per CDR3 protein comes from TCRdb applying MiXCR to the multiplex PCR reads. The sample contains roughly 280,000 distinct CDR3 sequences, over 15% of which appear only once. Germline loops: CDR1 MGHDK, CDR2 SYGVNS. Trimming removed 6 bases from V and 1 base from J; junction bases left unmatched: 18. This CDR3 is 20 amino acids long. Patients with ophthalmopathy all had a Clinical Activity Score of at least 3, a NOSPECS grade of at least 4 and duration under 3 months. This clonotype came up a few times.

V gene TRBV25-1 combines with J gene TRBJ1-6; 7 nucleotides align to TRBD1. The receptor was derived from a woman aged 55-69 years with Graves' ophthalmopathy. The sample taken for sequencing was blood. CDR3 bases: TGTGCCAGCAGCAATCAGACAGGGTGGATAACTAGGTCCTATAATTCACCCCTCCACTTT. It encodes CASSNQTGWITRSYNSPLHF.